The sequence of this T cell receptor (beta chain) was determined in a study of blood T cells in healthy people across ages. This clonotype has only a few counts. Extraction yielded at least 6 micrograms of total RNA per sample. In germline, CDR1 is MNHEY, CDR2 SVGAGI. The length of the CDR3 is 11 residues. The V end was cut by 8 bases, the J end by 4 bases, with 8 bases between. Alongside a J-beta primer mix, a sample-barcoded 5' primer served in a second PCR lasting about 7 to 11 cycles. In TCRdb, the 5' RACE reads were re-called with MiXCR into one record per CDR3 protein. The table lists 250,000 to 300,000 distinct CDR3 sequences, about 25% of them singletons.

Sequences were obtained from blood. The receptor's source is a woman aged 70-85 years in good health. The rearrangement links TRBV6-5 to TRBJ2-5; D is unresolved. The CDR3 nucleotides read TGTGCCAGCCTGACGGGAGAGACCCAGTACTTC. Encoded protein: CASLTGETQYF.